The source of this T cell receptor (beta chain) is a study of T-cell reconstitution after alpha-beta-depleted transplantation in children. Points from the study as a whole: Several hundred expanded graft clones reportedly were the source of alpha-beta T cells about two months after transplant.

The TCRbeta library incorporated unique molecular identifiers. TCRdb redid the calling of the PCR reads with MiXCR, one entry per CDR3 protein. Of a few hundred thousand distinct CDR3 sequences detected, roughly 10% appear once; the ten largest clones hold approximately 30%. This clonotype was counted many times. The antigen remains undetermined. This sequence originates from a child less than two years old with acute myeloid leukemia, due to receive a stem cell transplant. The material was PBMCs, obtained before TCRalphabeta/CD19-depleted stem cell transplant.

The CDR3 loop is CASSPRGPNPAFF. The CDR3 bases are TGCGCCAGCAGCCCCAGGGGGCCCAACCCAGCTTTCTTT. The gene calls are TRBV5-1 and TRBJ1-1; 8 bases are a match to TRBD1. This CDR3 is 13 amino acids long. The V gene end was trimmed by 4 bases and the J gene end by 10 bases; junction bases not matched to a gene: 9. Germline V gene lookup returns CDR1 SGHRS and CDR2 YFSETQ.